The present T cell receptor beta chain was sequenced within a study of T cell responses to AZD1222 COVID-19 vaccine. The CDR3 length is 15 residues. V was clipped by 0 bases and J by 5 bases, with 15 bases between them. The germline gives CDR1 SGHRS, CDR2 YFSETQ. Profiled with immunoSEQ multiplex PCR; TCRdb holds only in-frame clones, not every one. The sample carries 150,000 or so clones, approximately 94% recorded once. The chain couples TRBV5-1 to TRBJ2-7, with D perhaps TRBD1 (5 bases). This TCR was sampled from an adult in good health. The source was peripheral blood, collected on day 0 of AZD1222 vaccination. The CDR3 reads CASSLDRLGRDEQYF. DNA for the CDR3: TGCGCCAGCAGCTTGGACCGGCTAGGCAGGGACGAGCAGTACTTC.